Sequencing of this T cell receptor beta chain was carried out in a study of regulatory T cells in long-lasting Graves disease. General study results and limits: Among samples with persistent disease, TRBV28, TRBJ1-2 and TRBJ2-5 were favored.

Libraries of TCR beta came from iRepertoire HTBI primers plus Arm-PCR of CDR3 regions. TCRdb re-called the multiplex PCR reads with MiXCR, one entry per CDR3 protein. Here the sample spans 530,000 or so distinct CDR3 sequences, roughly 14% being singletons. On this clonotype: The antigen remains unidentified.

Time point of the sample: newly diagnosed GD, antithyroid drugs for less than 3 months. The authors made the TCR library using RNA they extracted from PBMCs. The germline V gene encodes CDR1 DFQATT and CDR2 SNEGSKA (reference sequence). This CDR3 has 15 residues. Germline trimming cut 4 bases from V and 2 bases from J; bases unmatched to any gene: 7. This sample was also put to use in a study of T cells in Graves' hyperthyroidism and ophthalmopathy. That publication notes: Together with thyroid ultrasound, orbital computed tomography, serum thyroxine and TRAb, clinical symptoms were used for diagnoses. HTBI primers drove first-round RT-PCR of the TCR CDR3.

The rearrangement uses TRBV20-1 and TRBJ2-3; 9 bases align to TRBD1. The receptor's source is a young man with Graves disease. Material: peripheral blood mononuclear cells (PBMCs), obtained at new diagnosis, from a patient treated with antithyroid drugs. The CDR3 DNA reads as TGCAGTGCTATGGACAGGGGATATTTCACAGATACGCAGTATTTT. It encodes CSAMDRGYFTDTQYF.